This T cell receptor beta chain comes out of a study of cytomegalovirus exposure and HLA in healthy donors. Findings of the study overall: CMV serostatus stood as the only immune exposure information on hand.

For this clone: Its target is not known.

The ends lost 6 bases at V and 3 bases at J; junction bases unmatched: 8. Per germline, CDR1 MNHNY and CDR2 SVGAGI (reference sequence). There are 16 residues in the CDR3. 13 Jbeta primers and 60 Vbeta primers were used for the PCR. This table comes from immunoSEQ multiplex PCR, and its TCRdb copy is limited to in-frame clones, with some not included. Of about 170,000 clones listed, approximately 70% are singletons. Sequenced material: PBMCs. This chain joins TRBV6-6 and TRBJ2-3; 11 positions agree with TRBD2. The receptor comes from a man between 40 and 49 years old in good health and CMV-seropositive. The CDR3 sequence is CASRGATSGGTDTQYF. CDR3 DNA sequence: TGTGCCAGCAGAGGGGCCACTAGCGGGGGTACAGATACGCAGTATTTT.